These 15 T cell receptor beta chains originate from one sample sequenced in a study of CXCR3-negative and CXCR3-positive naive CD8 T cells. The TRB cDNA libraries were prepared by 5' RACE with UMI labels. Each CDR3 protein gets one entry in TCRdb, which reprocessed the 5' RACE reads and gives no DNA. Recorded for this sample: tens of thousands of distinct CDR3 sequences. Sequencing was done on a sample of memory CD8+ T cells from blood. These receptor sequences come from a human donor in good health. Some clones in this sample may be carry-over from other donors' samples.

The chain joins TRBV29-1 to TRBJ2-2. In germline, CDR1 is SQVTM, CDR2 ANQGSEA. There are 12 residues in the CDR3. The CDR3 loop is CSVEDPRGELFF.

The chain recombines TRBV7-3 with TRBJ2-3. Germline CDR1 and CDR2: SGHTA and FQGTGA. The CDR3 is 14 residues long. The CDR3 loop reads CASSSGYLADTQYF.

CDR3 in amino acids: CSARPLAGGHTGELFF. V usage is TRBV20-1 and J usage is TRBJ2-2; without DNA, the TCRdb call of TRBD2 cannot be checked. Germline-derived CDR1 and CDR2 are DFQATT and SNEGSKA (reference sequence). The CDR3 covers 16 residues.

The gene calls are TRBV9 and TRBJ1-1; TCRdb's assignment of TRBD1 cannot be checked, as there is no DNA. Germline-derived CDR1 and CDR2 are SGDLS and YYNGEE. The CDR3 totals 15 residues. The CDR3 region is CASSVEAGLPSEAFF.

The gene calls are TRBV4-2 and TRBJ2-5; there is no DNA to check the TCRdb D call of TRBD2. This CDR3 spans 15 amino acids. CDR1 LGHNA and CDR2 YNFKEQ come from the germline V gene. The CDR3 sequence: CASSQERGGQETQYF.

This clonotype shows up as medium-sized by frequency. The V gene is TRBV20-1, the J gene TRBJ2-1; without DNA, the TCRdb call of TRBD1 cannot be checked. The CDR3 length is 15 residues. Per the germline V gene, CDR1 is DFQATT and CDR2 is SNEGSKA (reference sequence). CDR3 region: CSVRGQGQEYNEQFF.

The rearrangement links TRBV5-1 to TRBJ2-2. This CDR3 is 16 amino acids long. CDR1 is SGHRS, CDR2 YFSETQ, per germline. CDR3 protein: CASSLAWQENTGELFF.

The chain links TRBV5-6 to TRBJ2-7; TCRdb names TRBD2, which stays unverified in the absence of DNA. This CDR3 comprises 14 residues. Germline V CDR1 and CDR2: SGHDT, YYEEEE. The CDR3 spells CASSLLEGSREQYF. The variable domain in full, with the rest retrieved from reference TRBV5-6 and TRBJ2-7, is DAGVTQSPTHLIKTRGQQVTLRCSPKSGHDTVSWYQQALGQGPQFIFQYYEEEERQRGNFPDRFSGHQFPNYSSELNVNALLLGDSALYLCASSLLEGSREQYFGPGTRLTVT.

The V call is TRBV28, the J call TRBJ2-7; absent DNA, TCRdb's TRBD1 call cannot be checked. The CDR3 is 12 amino acids. Germline loops: CDR1 MDHEN, CDR2 SYDVKM. CDR3 loop: CASSFRAYEQYF.

This chain links TRBV14 with TRBJ2-7; TCRdb proposes TRBD2, but this gene call is untestable without DNA. The CDR3 runs to 13 residues. Looked up from germline, CDR1 is SGHDN and CDR2 is FVKESK. CDR3 sequence: CASSQSGTSGPLF.

The V gene is TRBV6-2 or TRBV6-3, the J gene TRBJ2-7; TCRdb reports TRBD1, a call that lacks DNA to check it against. The CDR3 contains 14 residues. The V gene's germline CDR1 is MNHEY and CDR2 SVGEGT. The CDR3 spells CASSPGGTIYEQYF.

This chain links TRBV5-1 with TRBJ2-7. Looked up from germline, CDR1 is SGHRS and CDR2 is YFSETQ. CDR3 length equals 13 residues. This CDR3 reads CASSLASGDEQYF.

The chain is built from TRBV29-1 and TRBJ2-1; TCRdb calls TRBD2, which cannot be checked without DNA. The CDR3 is 14 amino acids. Germline V gives CDR1 SQVTM, CDR2 ANQGSEA. CDR3 sequence reads: CSVALAGGSDEQFF.

The CDR3 here is CASSTWTALANYGYTF. The chain joins TRBV12-3 or TRBV12-4 to TRBJ1-2; TCRdb's D gene call, TRBD1, goes unchecked for lack of DNA. The CDR3 spans 16 residues.

This chain uses TRBV5-1 with TRBJ2-3; TCRdb names TRBD2, which stays unverified in the absence of DNA. Per the germline V gene, CDR1 is SGHRS and CDR2 is YFSETQ. CDR3 length equals 12 residues. CDR3: CASSVSGDTQYF. The entire variable domain, with the rest obtained from reference TRBV5-1 and TRBJ2-3, is as follows: KAGVTQTPRYLIKTRGQQVTLSCSPISGHRSVSWYQQTPGQGLQFLFEYFSETQRNKGNFPGRFSGRQFSNSRSEMNVSTLELGDSALYLCASSVSGDTQYFGPGTRLTVL.